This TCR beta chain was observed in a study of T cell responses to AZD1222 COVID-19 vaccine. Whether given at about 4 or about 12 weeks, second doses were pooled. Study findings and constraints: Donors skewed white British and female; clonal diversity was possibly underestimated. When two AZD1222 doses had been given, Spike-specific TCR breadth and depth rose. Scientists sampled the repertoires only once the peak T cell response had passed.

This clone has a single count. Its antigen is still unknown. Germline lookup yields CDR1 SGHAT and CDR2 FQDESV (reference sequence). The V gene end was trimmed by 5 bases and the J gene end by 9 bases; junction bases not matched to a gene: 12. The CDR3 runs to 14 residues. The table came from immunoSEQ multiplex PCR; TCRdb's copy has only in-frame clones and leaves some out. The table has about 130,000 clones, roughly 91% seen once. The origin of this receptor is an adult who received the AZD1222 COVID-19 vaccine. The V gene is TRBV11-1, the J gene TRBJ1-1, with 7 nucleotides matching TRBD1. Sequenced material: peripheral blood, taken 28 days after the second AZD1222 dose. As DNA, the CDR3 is TGTGCCAGCAGCGCAATTATCTCGGGACAGCAAGCTTTCTTT. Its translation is CASSAIISGQQAFF.